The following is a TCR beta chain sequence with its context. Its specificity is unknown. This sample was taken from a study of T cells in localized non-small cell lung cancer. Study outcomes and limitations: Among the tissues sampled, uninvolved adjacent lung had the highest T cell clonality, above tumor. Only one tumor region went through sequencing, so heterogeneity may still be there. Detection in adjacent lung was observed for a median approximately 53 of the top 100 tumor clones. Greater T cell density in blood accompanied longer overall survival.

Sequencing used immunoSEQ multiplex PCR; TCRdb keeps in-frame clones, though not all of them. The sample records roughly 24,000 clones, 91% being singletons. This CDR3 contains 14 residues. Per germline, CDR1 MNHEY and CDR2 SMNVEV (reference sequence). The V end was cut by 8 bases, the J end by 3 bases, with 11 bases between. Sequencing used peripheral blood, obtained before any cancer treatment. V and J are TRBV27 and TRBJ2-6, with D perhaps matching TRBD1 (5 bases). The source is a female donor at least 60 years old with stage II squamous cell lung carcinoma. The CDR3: CASGTDSGANVLTF. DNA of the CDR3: TGTGCCAGCGGAACCGACAGTGGGGCCAACGTCCTGACTTTC.